The 15 T cell receptor beta chains in this list originate from one sample, sequenced in a study of CD8+ T cells in alopecia areata. cDNA reverse transcribed from extracted RNA served as the sequencing template. Using immunoSEQ multiplex PCR, the repertoire was profiled, and TCRdb retains in-frame clones only, with some absent. This sample has some 5,000 clones; about 60% occur once, and the top ten carry around 11%. Peripheral blood and lesional scalp punch biopsies were taken from alopecia areata patients. The specimen was skin, collected at week 0. The receptor set was obtained from a human donor with alopecia areata.

V is TRBV4-1 and J is TRBJ2-3; weak D call: TRBD2 (5 bases). This CDR3 comprises 14 residues. Germline CDR1 reads MGHRA; CDR2 reads YSYEKL. The V and J ends lost 10 bases and 4 bases respectively, with 18 bases between them. The CDR3 sequence is CATQLEPASDTQYF. The CDR3 DNA reads TGCGCCACCCAACTAGAACCCGCATCAGATACGCAGTATTTT.

The rearrangement joins TRBV5-1 to TRBJ2-6; D is perhaps TRBD1 (6 bases). Trimming left V 6 bases short and J 0 bases short, with 10 bases between. The CDR3 extends over 15 amino acids. CDR1 is SGHRS, CDR2 YFSETQ, per germline. CDR3 sequence: CASTPGDSGANVLTF. CDR3 sequence (DNA): TGCGCCAGCACCCCAGGGGACTCTGGGGCCAACGTCCTGACTTTC.

This clone showed up just a few times. V usage is TRBV10-3 and J usage is TRBJ1-1; TRBD1 matches at 8 bases. This CDR3 is built from 13 residues. V shed 4 bases, J shed 4 bases, and the junction held 2 bases outside the gene matches. Germline-derived CDR1 and CDR2 are ENHRY and SYGVKD. The CDR3 bases are TGTGCCATCAGTGGGACAGGGACCACTGAAGCTTTCTTT. Amino acid sequence: CAISGTGTTEAFF.

This clone has more than one count but fewer than ten. The gene calls are TRBV29-1 and TRBJ2-2, with unresolved D. The germline CDR1 and CDR2 sequences are SQVTM and ANQGSEA. The CDR3 contains 12 residues. With 7 bases removed from V and 1 base from J, the gap between germline ends came to 7 bases. The CDR3 bases are TGCAGCGCCTCGTGGAACACCGGGGAGCTGTTTTTT. Translating gives CSASWNTGELFF.

This chain connects TRBV12-5 to TRBJ1-5; 8 bases are shared with TRBD1. Germline V gives CDR1 LGHNT, CDR2 FRNRAP. The CDR3 sequence is 13 residues long. V shed 6 bases, J shed 7 bases, and the junction held 5 bases outside the gene matches. The CDR3 DNA follows: TGTGCTAGTGGACTTGACAGGGGACAGCCCCAGCATTTT. Protein: CASGLDRGQPQHF.

The CDR3 DNA sequence: TGTGCCAGTAGTTTGGCTGGGGGCTACACCTTC. Translating gives CASSLAGGYTF. The chain carries TRBV19 and TRBJ1-2; D is undetermined. This CDR3 region has 11 residues. The V gene lost 5 bases and the J gene lost 8 bases, with 9 bases spanning the gap. Germline V gene data show CDR1 as LNHDA and CDR2 as SQIVND (reference sequence). Variable domain in full (rest from reference TRBV19 and TRBJ1-2): DGGITQSPKYLFRKEGQNVTLSCEQNLNHDAMYWYRQDPGQGLRLIYYSQIVNDFQKGDIAEGYSVSREKKESFPLTVTSAQKNPTAFYLCASSLAGGYTFGSGTRLTVV.

Notes on this clone: A far larger clone is a single base away, which makes a read error likely. Distinct nucleotide sequences in the sample also encode this CDR3. The chain couples TRBV5-1 to TRBJ1-1; 7 bases map to TRBD1. Germline trimming cut 0 bases from V and 8 bases from J; bases unmatched to any gene: 13. The CDR3 is 16 amino acids. In germline, CDR1 is SGHRS, CDR2 YFSETQ. DNA for the CDR3: TGCGCCAGCAGCTTGGGGGCAGGGGGGACTTCATGGGAAGCTTTCTTT. This codes for CASSLGAGGTSWEAFF.

The J gene is TRBJ2-7, the V gene TRBV5-4; D is unresolved. V was shortened by 2 bases and J by 0 bases, with 12 bases between the two germline ends. The CDR3 loop spans 15 amino acids. CDR1 is SGHNT, CDR2 YYREEE, per germline (reference sequence). CDR3 bases: TGTGCCAGCAGCTTTGTGTGCAACGGCTCCTACGAGCAGTACTTC. Translating gives CASSFVCNGSYEQYF.

The chain carries TRBV19 and TRBJ2-1, with D hard to call. The length of the CDR3 is 16 residues. Trimming removed 3 bases at V and 1 base at J, with 13 bases between. Per germline, CDR1 LNHDA and CDR2 SQIVND (reference sequence). As DNA, the CDR3 is TGTGCCAGTAGTATCCAGACACCGAAGTCCTACAATGAGCAGTTCTTC. Protein sequence: CASSIQTPKSYNEQFF.

V and J are TRBV7-9 and TRBJ1-1; D unclear. This CDR3 comprises 11 residues. The V end lost 5 bases, the J end lost 9 bases, and 10 bases lay between the germline ends. CDR1 and CDR2 (germline): SEHNR, FQNEAQ (reference sequence). CDR3 coding DNA: TGTGCCAGCAGCCCATGGCGGAAAGCTTTCTTT. It yields the protein CASSPWRKAFF.

The chain uses TRBV4-1 and TRBJ1-6; no definite D call. V gave up 0 bases and J gave up 7 bases, with 22 bases separating them. CDR3 length equals 19 residues. Looked up from germline, CDR1 is MGHRA and CDR2 is YSYEKL. As DNA, the CDR3 is TGCGCCAGCAGCCAAGAACGGCTAGCCCCTGTGTACCGGAATTCACCCCTCCACTTT. It is translated as CASSQERLAPVYRNSPLHF.

This clone was seen a handful of times. The gene calls are TRBV2 and TRBJ2-3; possibly TRBD2 for D (6 bases). The CDR3 is made up of 15 amino acids. Germline CDR1 and CDR2: SNHLY and FYNNEI. The V end was cut by 10 bases, the J end by 0 bases, with 17 bases between. CDR3 amino acids: CATTPGGASTDTQYF. The CDR3 region has the DNA TGTGCCACCACCCCTGGAGGGGCGAGCACAGATACGCAGTATTTT. Full variable domain (outside the CDR3, taken from reference TRBV2 and TRBJ2-3): EPEVTQTPSHQVTQMGQEVILRCVPISNHLYFYWYRQILGQKVEFLVSFYNNEISEKSEIFDDQFSVERPDGSNFTLKIRSTKLEDSAMYFCATTPGGASTDTQYFGPGTRLTVL.

J is TRBJ2-4 and V is TRBV5-1; D possibly uses TRBD1 or TRBD2 (5 bases each). This CDR3 contains 14 residues. The V and J ends lost 4 bases and 7 bases respectively, with 15 bases between them. CDR1 is SGHRS and CDR2 is YFSETQ in the germline V gene. The CDR3 DNA follows: TGCGCCAGCAGCCCTACCGGTAGGGACAACATTCAGTACTTC. Residues: CASSPTGRDNIQYF.

This clone was recorded once. The V gene is TRBV27, the J gene TRBJ1-1; D gene ambiguous. The V gene's germline CDR1 is MNHEY and CDR2 SMNVEV (reference sequence). Trimming stripped 1 base from V and 3 bases from J, with 9 bases between. CDR3 length: 14 residues. The CDR3 loop is CASSLFVGYTEAFF. The CDR3, as DNA: TGTGCCAGCAGTTTATTCGTGGGGTACACTGAAGCTTTCTTT.

J is TRBJ2-5 and V is TRBV6-6, with D perhaps matching TRBD2 (6 bases). The CDR3 has 14 amino acids. Germline V gene sequence: CDR1 MNHNY, CDR2 SVGAGI (reference sequence). V lost 7 bases to trimming and J lost 1 base, with 13 bases between them. The CDR3 loop is CASTDLGGQETQYF. The CDR3 DNA sequence: TGTGCCAGCACCGATCTCGGGGGCCAAGAGACCCAGTACTTC.